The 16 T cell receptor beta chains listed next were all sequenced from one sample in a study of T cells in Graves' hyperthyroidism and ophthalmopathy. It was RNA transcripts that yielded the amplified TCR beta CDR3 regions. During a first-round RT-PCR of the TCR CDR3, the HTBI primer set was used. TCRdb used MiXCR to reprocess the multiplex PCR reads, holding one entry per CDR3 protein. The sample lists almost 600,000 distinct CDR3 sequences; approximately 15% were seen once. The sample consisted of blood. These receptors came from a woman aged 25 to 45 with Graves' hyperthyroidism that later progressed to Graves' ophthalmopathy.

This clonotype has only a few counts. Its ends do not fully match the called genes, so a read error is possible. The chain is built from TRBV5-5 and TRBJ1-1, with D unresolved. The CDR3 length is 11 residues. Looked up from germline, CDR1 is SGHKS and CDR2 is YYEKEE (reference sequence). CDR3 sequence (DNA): TGTGTCAGCACCTTTGTGGGTGAAGCTTTCTTT. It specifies CVSTFVGEAFF. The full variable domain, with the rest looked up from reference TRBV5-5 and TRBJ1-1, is DAGVTQSPTHLIKTRGQQVTLRCSPISGHKSVSWYQQVLGQGPQFIFQYYEKEERGRGNFPDRFSARQFPNYSSELNVNALLLGDSALYLCVSTFVGEAFFGQGTRLTVV.

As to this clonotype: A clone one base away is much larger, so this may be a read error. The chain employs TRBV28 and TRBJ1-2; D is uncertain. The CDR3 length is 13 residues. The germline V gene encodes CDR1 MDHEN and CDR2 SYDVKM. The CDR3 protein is CASSPPSSGGCTF. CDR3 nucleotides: TGTGCCAGCAGTCCCCCCTCATCAGGCGGCTGCACCTTC.

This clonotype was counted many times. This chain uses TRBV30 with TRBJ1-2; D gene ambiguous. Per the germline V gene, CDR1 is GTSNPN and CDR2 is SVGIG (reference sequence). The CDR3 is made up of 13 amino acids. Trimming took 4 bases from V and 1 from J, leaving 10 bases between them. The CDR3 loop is CAWKKRFNYGYTF. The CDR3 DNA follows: TGTGCCTGGAAGAAACGGTTTAACTATGGCTACACCTTC.

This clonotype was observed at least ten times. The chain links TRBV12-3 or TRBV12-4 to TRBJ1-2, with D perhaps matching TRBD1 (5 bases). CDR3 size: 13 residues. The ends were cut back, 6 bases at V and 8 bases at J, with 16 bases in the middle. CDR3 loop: CASSILGTDGYTF. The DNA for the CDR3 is TGTGCCAGCAGCATCTTAGGGACGGACGGCTACACCTTC.

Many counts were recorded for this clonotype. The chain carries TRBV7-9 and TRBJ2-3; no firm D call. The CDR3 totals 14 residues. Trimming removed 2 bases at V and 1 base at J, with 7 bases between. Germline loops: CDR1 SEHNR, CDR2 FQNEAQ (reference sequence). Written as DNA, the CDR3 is TGTGCCAGCAGCTTAAAGCCCGGCACAGATACGCAGTATTTT. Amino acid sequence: CASSLKPGTDTQYF.

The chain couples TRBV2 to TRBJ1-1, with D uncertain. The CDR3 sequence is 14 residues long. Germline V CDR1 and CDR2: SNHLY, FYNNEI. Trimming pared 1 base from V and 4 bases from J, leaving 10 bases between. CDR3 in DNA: TGTGCCAGCAGTGAAGGGTGGTGGGTCACTGAAGCTTTCTTT. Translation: CASSEGWWVTEAFF.

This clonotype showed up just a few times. CDR3 nucleotides: TGCAGTGCTAGAATGACTTACAATGAGCAGTTCTTC. This codes for CSARMTYNEQFF. The chain uses TRBV20-1 and TRBJ2-1; D gene unclear. V was trimmed by 2 bases and J by 4 bases, leaving 6 bases between them. Germline V lookup: CDR1 DFQATT, CDR2 SNEGSKA (reference sequence). This CDR3 has 12 residues.

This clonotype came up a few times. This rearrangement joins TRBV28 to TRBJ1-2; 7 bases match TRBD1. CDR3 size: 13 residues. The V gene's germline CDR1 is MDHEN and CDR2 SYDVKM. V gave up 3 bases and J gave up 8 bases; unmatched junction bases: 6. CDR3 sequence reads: CASSFEGAGGYTF. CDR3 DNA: TGTGCCAGCAGTTTTGAGGGGGCGGGGGGCTACACCTTC.

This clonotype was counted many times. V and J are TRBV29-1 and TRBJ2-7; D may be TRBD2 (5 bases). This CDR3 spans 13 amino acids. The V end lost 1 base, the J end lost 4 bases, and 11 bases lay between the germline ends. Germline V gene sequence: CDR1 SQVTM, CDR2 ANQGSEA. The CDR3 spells CSVEVGDSYEQYF. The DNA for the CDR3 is TGCAGCGTTGAAGTCGGGGATTCATACGAGCAGTACTTC.

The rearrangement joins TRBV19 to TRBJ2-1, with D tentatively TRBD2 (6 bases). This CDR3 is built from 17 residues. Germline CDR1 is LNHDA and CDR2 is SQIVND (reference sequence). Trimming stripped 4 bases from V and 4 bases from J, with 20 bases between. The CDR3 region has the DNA TGTGCCAGTAGTAAACCGCCCGGCCCCGGGGGTTACAATGAGCAGTTCTTC. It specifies CASSKPPGPGGYNEQFF.

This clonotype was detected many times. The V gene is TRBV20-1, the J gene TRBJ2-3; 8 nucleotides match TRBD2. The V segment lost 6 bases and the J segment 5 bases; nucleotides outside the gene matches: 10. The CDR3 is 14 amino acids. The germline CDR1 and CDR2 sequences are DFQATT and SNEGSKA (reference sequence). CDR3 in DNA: TGCAGTGCCCCCAAGCGGGAGAATGGAGATACGCAGTATTTT. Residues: CSAPKRENGDTQYF.

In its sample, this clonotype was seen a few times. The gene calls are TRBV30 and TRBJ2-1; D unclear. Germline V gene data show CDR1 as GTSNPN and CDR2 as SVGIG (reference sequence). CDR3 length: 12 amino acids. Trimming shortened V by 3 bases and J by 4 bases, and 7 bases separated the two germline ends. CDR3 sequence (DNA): TGTGCCTGGAGAGAAGGGTACAATGAGCAGTTCTTC. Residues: CAWREGYNEQFF.

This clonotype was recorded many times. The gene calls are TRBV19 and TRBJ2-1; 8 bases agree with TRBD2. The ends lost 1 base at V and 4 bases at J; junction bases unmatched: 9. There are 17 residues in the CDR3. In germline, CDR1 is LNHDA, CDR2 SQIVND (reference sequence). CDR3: CASSIGSRREVYNEQFF. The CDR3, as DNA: TGTGCCAGTAGTATAGGATCACGGCGGGAGGTGTACAATGAGCAGTTCTTC. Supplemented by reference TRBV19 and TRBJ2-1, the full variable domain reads DGGITQSPKYLFRKEGQNVTLSCEQNLNHDAMYWYRQDPGQGLRLIYYSQIVNDFQKGDIAEGYSVSREKKESFPLTVTSAQKNPTAFYLCASSIGSRREVYNEQFFGPGTRLTVL.

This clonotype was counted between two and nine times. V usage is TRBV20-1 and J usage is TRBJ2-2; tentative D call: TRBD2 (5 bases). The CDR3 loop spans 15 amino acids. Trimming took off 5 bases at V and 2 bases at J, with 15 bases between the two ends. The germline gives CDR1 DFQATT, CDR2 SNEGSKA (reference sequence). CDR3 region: CSALRGEGNTGELFF. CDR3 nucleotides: TGCAGTGCTCTCCGAGGAGAGGGTAACACCGGGGAGCTGTTTTTT.

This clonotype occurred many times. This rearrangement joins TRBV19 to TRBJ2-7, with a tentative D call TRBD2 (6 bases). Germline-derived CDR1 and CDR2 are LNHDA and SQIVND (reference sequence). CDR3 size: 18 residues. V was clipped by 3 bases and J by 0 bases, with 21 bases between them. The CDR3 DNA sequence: TGTGCCAGTAGTATCACATACCTTCTAGCGCAGAGCTCCTACGAGCAGTACTTC. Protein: CASSITYLLAQSSYEQYF.

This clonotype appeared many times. CDR3 sequence reads: CASSVQGVYGYTF. In DNA, the CDR3 is TGTGCCAGCAGTGTACAGGGAGTTTACGGCTACACCTTC. The rearrangement uses TRBV2 and TRBJ1-2; D might be TRBD1 (6 bases). Between the trimmed V and J ends, which lost 4 bases and 8 bases, there was a span of 14 bases. The CDR3 length is 13 residues. Germline-derived CDR1 and CDR2 are SNHLY and FYNNEI.